This T cell receptor (beta chain) was captured in a study of blood T cell repertoires in COVID-19. Germline CDR1 and CDR2: SEHNR and FQNEAQ (reference sequence). Trimming at V came to 5 bases and at J to 0 bases, leaving 4 bases not matched to a gene. The CDR3 length is 16 residues. Per the authors' pipeline: How many nucleated cells were present was estimated from reference gene primer amplification. Data came from immunoSEQ multiplex PCR; TCRdb stores just in-frame clones and leaves some out. That table furnishes V, J and clone size, whereas the DNA furnished D and trimming. The sample yields around 700,000 clones, 90% seen once.

V is TRBV7-9 and J is TRBJ2-6; the match to TRBD1 covers 7 bases. Material: peripheral blood. The TCR sequence derives from a woman aged 18 to 35 with acute or convalescent COVID-19. CDR3 sequence reads: CASSLDRPSGANVLTF. CDR3 in DNA: TGTGCCAGCAGCCTGGACAGGCCCTCTGGGGCCAACGTCCTGACTTTC.